This entry lists 12 T cell receptor beta chains sequenced from one sample in a study of CD8 T cells in Susac syndrome. It was with random hexamers that 0.5 to 1 ug RNA was reverse transcribed. TCRdb processed the immunoSEQ multiplex PCR reads anew with MiXCR; each CDR3 protein has one entry. The sample carries a few hundred thousand distinct CDR3 sequences, about 95% recorded once. Sample: CD4+ T cells from PBMCs. Receptors were obtained from a human donor with multiple sclerosis.

This clonotype occurred once. J is TRBJ2-7 and V is TRBV30, with D hard to call. The CDR3 runs 13 residues. With 3 bases removed from V and 5 bases from J, the gap between germline ends came to 14 bases. CDR1 and CDR2 from the germline V gene are GTSNPN and SVGIG (reference sequence). Here the CDR3 DNA reads TGTGCCTGGAGGCGGAGTGCGAAGGACGAGCAGTACTTC. Protein sequence: CAWRRSAKDEQYF.

The V and J genes are TRBV29-1 and TRBJ1-2, with 7 nucleotides matching TRBD1. CDR1 is SQVTM and CDR2 is ANQGSEA in the germline V gene. V shed 3 bases, J shed 0 bases, and the junction held 10 bases outside the gene matches. CDR3 length: 16 residues. The CDR3 protein is CSVEGRDSGANYGYTF. CDR3 bases: TGCAGCGTTGAGGGGAGGGACAGTGGGGCTAACTATGGCTACACCTTC.

The CDR3 bases are TGCAGTGCTAACGGACCGTTCTCCTACGAGCAGTACTTC. It encodes CSANGPFSYEQYF. The rearrangement joins TRBV20-1 to TRBJ2-7, with unresolved D. The CDR3 length is 13 residues. V shed 4 bases and J shed 0 bases, with 10 bases lying between them. CDR1 is DFQATT and CDR2 is SNEGSKA in the germline V gene (reference sequence).

The chain employs TRBV4-2 and TRBJ2-3, with D possibly TRBD1 on 6 matching bases. The CDR3 is 14 residues long. Per the germline V gene, CDR1 is LGHNA and CDR2 is YNFKEQ. The V end was cut by 4 bases, the J end by 6 bases, with 14 bases between. The CDR3 DNA follows: TGTGCCAGCAGCCTAAAGCCAGGGGCGGATACGCAGTATTTT. It codes for CASSLKPGADTQYF.

The genes are TRBV5-4 and TRBJ2-4; the D is unclear. V was shortened by 2 bases and J by 7 bases, with 13 bases between the two germline ends. Germline loops: CDR1 SGHNT, CDR2 YYREEE (reference sequence). This CDR3 spans 14 amino acids. The CDR3 reads CASSLDPTGNIQYF. The CDR3 coding sequence is TGTGCCAGCAGCTTAGACCCCACTGGGAACATTCAGTACTTC.

V usage is TRBV27 and J usage is TRBJ2-3, with 13 bases fitting TRBD2. This CDR3 region has 15 residues. CDR1 is MNHEY, CDR2 SMNVEV, per germline (reference sequence). The junction had 11 bases not matched to a gene; V was cut back by 7 bases and J by 10 bases. Here the CDR3 reads CASTGLAGDTRAQYF. Written as DNA, the CDR3 is TGTGCCAGCACCGGACTAGCGGGGGACACGAGGGCGCAGTATTTT.

This clonotype was counted a few times. The chain is built from TRBV3-1 and TRBJ2-7; weak D call: TRBD2 (5 bases). V lost 1 base, J lost 7 bases, and 5 bases lay in between. The CDR3 consists of 11 residues. The germline V gene has CDR1 LGHDT and CDR2 YNNKEL (reference sequence). The CDR3 nucleotides are TGTGCCAGCAGCCAAGCGGGGGAGCAGTACTTC. Amino acids: CASSQAGEQYF.

The sample holds one count of this clonotype. V usage is TRBV7-9 and J usage is TRBJ1-6; D call uncertain. Germline V lookup: CDR1 SEHNR, CDR2 FQNEAQ (reference sequence). Trimming left V 3 bases short and J 0 bases short, with 18 bases between. This CDR3 contains 19 residues. CDR3 nucleotides: TGTGCCAGCAGCTTGGGATTGCCGGACTTTTACTCCTATAATTCACCCCTCCACTTT. Translated, it gives CASSLGLPDFYSYNSPLHF.

This rearrangement joins TRBV30 to TRBJ1-2, with D possibly being TRBD1 (5 bases). This CDR3 has 13 amino acids. Germline CDR1 GTSNPN, CDR2 SVGIG (reference sequence). V lost 0 bases to trimming and J lost 8 bases, with 13 bases between them. CDR3 residues: CAWSVTASLGYTF. DNA for the CDR3: TGTGCCTGGAGTGTGACAGCAAGTCTGGGCTACACCTTC.

The chain couples TRBV6-5 to TRBJ1-1; D remains unclear. This CDR3 is 13 amino acids long. Per the germline V gene, CDR1 is MNHEY and CDR2 is SVGAGI. The V gene lost 4 bases and the J gene lost 3 bases, with 9 bases spanning the gap. CDR3 loop: CASSSRHDTEAFF. The DNA of the CDR3 is TGTGCCAGCAGTTCAAGACATGACACTGAAGCTTTCTTT.

The chain is built from TRBV9 and TRBJ2-6, with 7 bases that match TRBD1. The V and J ends lost 0 bases and 4 bases, in that order; junction bases with no gene match: 4. The CDR3 is 16 residues long. Germline V gene sequence: CDR1 SGDLS, CDR2 YYNGEE. For the CDR3, the DNA is TGTGCCAGCAGCGTAGAGACAGGGAAGGGGGCCAACGTCCTGACTTTC. Its translation: CASSVETGKGANVLTF.

V gene TRBV20-1 combines with J gene TRBJ2-3, with D tentatively TRBD2 (6 bases). Germline CDR1 DFQATT, CDR2 SNEGSKA (reference sequence). V lost 3 bases, J lost 0 bases, and 16 bases lay in between. CDR3 length: 16 amino acids. CDR3 sequence reads: CSARRKTRGSTDTQYF. CDR3 nucleotides: TGCAGTGCTAGGCGAAAGACACGGGGGAGCACAGATACGCAGTATTTT.